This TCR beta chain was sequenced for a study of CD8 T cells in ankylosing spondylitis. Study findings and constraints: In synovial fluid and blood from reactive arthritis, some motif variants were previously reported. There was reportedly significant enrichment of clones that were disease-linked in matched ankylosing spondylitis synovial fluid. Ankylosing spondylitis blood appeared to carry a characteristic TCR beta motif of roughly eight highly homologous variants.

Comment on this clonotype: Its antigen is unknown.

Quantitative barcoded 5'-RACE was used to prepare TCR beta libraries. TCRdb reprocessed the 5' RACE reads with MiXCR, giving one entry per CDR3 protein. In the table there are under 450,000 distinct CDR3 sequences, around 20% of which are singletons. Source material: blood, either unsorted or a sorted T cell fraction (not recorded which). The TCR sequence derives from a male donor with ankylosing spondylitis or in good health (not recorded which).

In DNA, the CDR3 is TGTGCCAGCAGCGCTACCCCGGGATCGGGCTCCTACAATGAGCAGTTCTTC. Protein product: CASSATPGSGSYNEQFF. The rearrangement uses TRBV9 and TRBJ2-1; a possible D gene is TRBD2 (5 bases). The ends were cut back, 3 bases at V and 0 bases at J, with 16 bases in the middle. CDR3 length equals 17 residues. Germline V gene sequence: CDR1 SGDLS, CDR2 YYNGEE.